The next 15 T cell receptor beta chains were all read from a single sample in a study of response to subunit inactivated influenza vaccine. Via MiXCR, TCRdb re-called the RT-PCR reads, giving one row per CDR3 protein. The sample shows 610,000 or so distinct CDR3 sequences, less than 15% of them seen only once. Sequencing was performed on PBMCs from blood, taken 12 days after vaccination. The receptors come from a man between 50 and 59 years old who received an inactivated influenza vaccine.

The CDR3 region is CAIMGQHYNEQFF. The DNA for the CDR3 is TGTGCCATCATGGGACAGCATTACAATGAGCAGTTCTTC. The chain links TRBV10-3 to TRBJ2-1, with 7 bases aligning to TRBD1. CDR3 length: 13 amino acids. CDR1 is ENHRY and CDR2 is SYGVKD in the germline V gene. V dropped 7 bases and J dropped 4; count of bases not matched to a gene: 4.

This clonotype was detected only a few times. The rearrangement uses TRBV7-9 and TRBJ2-1, with no clear D. Germline values: CDR1 SEHNR, CDR2 FQNEAQ (reference sequence). Trimming cost V 5 bases and J 2 bases, with 10 bases left between them. This CDR3 is 14 amino acids long. Written as DNA, the CDR3 is TGTGCCAGCAGCCTAAACTTTGCCTACAATGAGCAGTTCTTC. Translated: CASSLNFAYNEQFF. The whole variable domain, filled in from reference TRBV7-9 and TRBJ2-1, reads DTGVSQNPRHKITKRGQNVTFRCDPISEHNRLYWYRQTLGQGPEFLTYFQNEAQLEKSRLLSDRFSAERPKGSFSTLEIQRTEQGDSAMYLCASSLNFAYNEQFFGPGTRLTVL.

This clonotype occurred a few times. This chain links TRBV7-2 with TRBJ2-7, with TRBD2 matching over 7 bases. The J segment lost 2 bases and the V segment lost 5 bases, leaving 9 bases of the junction unmatched. CDR1 is SGHTA, CDR2 FQGNSA, per germline. CDR3 length: 15 amino acids. The CDR3 here is CASSNSGLPPYEQYF. In nucleotides, the CDR3 is TGTGCCAGCAGCAATAGCGGGCTCCCTCCCTACGAGCAGTACTTC. Full variable domain (rest looked up from reference TRBV7-2 and TRBJ2-7): GAGVSQSPSNKVTEKGKDVELRCDPISGHTALYWYRQSLGQGLEFLIYFQGNSAPDKSGLPSDRFSAERTGGSVSTLTIQRTQQEDSAVYLCASSNSGLPPYEQYFGPGTRLTVT.

This clonotype was counted a few times. This chain joins TRBV5-1 and TRBJ1-4, with TRBD1 as a possible D gene (5 bases). Germline V gene lookup returns CDR1 SGHRS and CDR2 YFSETQ. This CDR3 is 15 amino acids long. Trimming stripped 4 bases from V and 7 bases from J, with 17 bases between. Here the CDR3 reads CASSPTGGEGEKLFF. DNA of the CDR3: TGCGCCAGCAGCCCCACTGGGGGTGAAGGTGAAAAACTGTTTTTT.

This clonotype appeared a few times. The rearrangement links TRBV20-1 to TRBJ2-1, with TRBD2 matching over 10 bases. Losses at the gene ends were 3 bases for V and 3 bases for J; bases not matched to a gene: 8. CDR1 is DFQATT and CDR2 is SNEGSKA in the germline V gene (reference sequence). This CDR3 spans 16 amino acids. CDR3 protein: CSASVAGGLNYNEQFF. CDR3 coding DNA: TGCAGTGCTAGTGTAGCGGGAGGACTAAACTACAATGAGCAGTTCTTC.

This clonotype was counted only a few times. This chain joins TRBV29-1 and TRBJ2-7; the match to TRBD2 covers 7 bases. The J segment lost 5 bases and the V segment lost 7 bases, leaving 8 bases of the junction unmatched. The CDR3 has 12 residues. The V gene's germline CDR1 is SQVTM and CDR2 ANQGSEA. The CDR3 DNA follows: TGCAGCGCTAGCGGCGGCCTCGACGAGCAGTACTTC. Protein: CSASGGLDEQYF.

Only a few counts were recorded for this clonotype. This chain connects TRBV4-3 to TRBJ1-5; no clear D. CDR3 length: 13 residues. Trimming took off 2 bases at V and 4 bases at J, with 6 bases between the two ends. The germline gives CDR1 LGHNA, CDR2 YSLEER. The CDR3 loop is CASSQQRNQPQHF. CDR3 coding DNA: TGCGCCAGCAGCCAACAGCGAAATCAGCCCCAGCATTTT.

J is TRBJ2-1 and V is TRBV20-1; maybe TRBD1 (6 bases). CDR1 is DFQATT and CDR2 is SNEGSKA in the germline V gene (reference sequence). The V end lost 4 bases, the J end lost 7 bases, and 8 bases lay between the germline ends. The CDR3 is 11 residues long. The CDR3 bases are TGCAGTGCTACTAGGGGGAATGAGCAGTTCTTC. Amino acids: CSATRGNEQFF.

This clonotype has ten or more counts. The chain couples TRBV19 to TRBJ2-7; TRBD1 matches at 10 bases. The CDR3 sequence is 14 residues long. Per germline, CDR1 LNHDA and CDR2 SQIVND (reference sequence). V was pared by 2 bases and J by 6 bases, with 4 bases of the junction left unmatched. DNA for the CDR3: TGTGCCAGTAGTATATCGGGACAGGGGAGCGAGCAGTACTTC. Its protein product is CASSISGQGSEQYF.

The chain couples TRBV10-3 to TRBJ2-1; TRBD2 matches at 15 bases. Germline CDR1 reads ENHRY; CDR2 reads SYGVKD. Losses at the gene ends were 2 bases for V and 9 bases for J; bases not matched to a gene: 2. This CDR3 has 15 amino acids. The DNA of the CDR3 is TGTGCCATCAGTGAGAAGGGACTAGCGGGGGGTGAGCAGTTCTTC. It yields the protein CAISEKGLAGGEQFF.

The genes are TRBV29-1 and TRBJ1-1; 7 bases fit TRBD1. Trimming took 7 bases from V and 0 from J; bases not matched to a gene: 5. The germline V gene encodes CDR1 SQVTM and CDR2 ANQGSEA. This CDR3 contains 13 residues. The CDR3 DNA follows: TGCAGCGCTACCGACAGGGTGAACACTGAAGCTTTCTTT. This gives the protein CSATDRVNTEAFF.

The J gene is TRBJ2-3, the V gene TRBV7-2; D gene unclear. V lost 6 bases and J lost 4, with 17 bases in between. The CDR3 is 15 amino acids. Germline V gene sequence: CDR1 SGHTA, CDR2 FQGNSA. CDR3: CASSSNLVRADTQYF. CDR3 coding DNA: TGTGCCAGCAGTTCAAATCTAGTTCGGGCAGATACGCAGTATTTT.

This clonotype was seen only a few times. V usage is TRBV6-1 and J usage is TRBJ1-4; D unclear. Germline assignment: CDR1 MNHNS and CDR2 SASEGT. The CDR3 contains 14 residues. Trimming took off 1 base at V and 5 bases at J, with 8 bases between the two ends. DNA for the CDR3: TGTGCCAGCAGTGAAGTATTAGGAAATGAAAAACTGTTTTTT. As protein: CASSEVLGNEKLFF.

This chain uses TRBV10-3 with TRBJ2-5, with 9 bases matching TRBD2. V was pared by 3 bases and J by 4 bases, with 18 bases of the junction left unmatched. Germline V gene sequence: CDR1 ENHRY, CDR2 SYGVKD. This CDR3 spans 19 amino acids. The CDR3 nucleotides read TGTGCCATCAGTGATCTGGGACTAGCAGACTATGCGGGCGGAGAGACCCAGTACTTC. Its protein product is CAISDLGLADYAGGETQYF.

The chain joins TRBV27 to TRBJ2-7, with 9 bases aligning to TRBD1. This CDR3 has 13 amino acids. Germline lookup yields CDR1 MNHEY and CDR2 SMNVEV (reference sequence). V dropped 7 bases and J dropped 5; count of bases not matched to a gene: 6. The CDR3 DNA follows: TGTGCCAGCAAGATGGGACAGGGAGACGAGCAGTACTTC. It is translated as CASKMGQGDEQYF.